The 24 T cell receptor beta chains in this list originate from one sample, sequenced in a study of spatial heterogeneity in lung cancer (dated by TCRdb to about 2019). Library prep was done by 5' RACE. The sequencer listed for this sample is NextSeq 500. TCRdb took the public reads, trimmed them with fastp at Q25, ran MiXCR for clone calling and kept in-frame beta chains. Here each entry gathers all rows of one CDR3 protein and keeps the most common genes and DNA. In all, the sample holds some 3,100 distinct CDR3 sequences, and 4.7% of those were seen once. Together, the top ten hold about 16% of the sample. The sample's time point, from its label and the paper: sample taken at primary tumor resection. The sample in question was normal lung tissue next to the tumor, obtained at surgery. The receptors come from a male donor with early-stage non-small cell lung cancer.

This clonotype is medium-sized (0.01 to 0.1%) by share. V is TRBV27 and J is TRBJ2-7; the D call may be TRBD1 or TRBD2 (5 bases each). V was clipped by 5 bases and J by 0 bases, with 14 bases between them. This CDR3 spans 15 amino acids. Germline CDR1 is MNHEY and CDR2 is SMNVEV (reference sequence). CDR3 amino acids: CASSISAGSSYEQYF. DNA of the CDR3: TGTGCCAGCAGTATCAGCGCAGGGAGCTCCTACGAGCAGTACTTC.

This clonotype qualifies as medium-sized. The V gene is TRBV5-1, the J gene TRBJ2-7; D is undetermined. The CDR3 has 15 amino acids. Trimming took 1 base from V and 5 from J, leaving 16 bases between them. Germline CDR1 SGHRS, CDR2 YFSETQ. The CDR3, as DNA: TGCGCCAGCAGCTTGAAAACCTCCGTCCTCGACGAGCAGTACTTC. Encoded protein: CASSLKTSVLDEQYF. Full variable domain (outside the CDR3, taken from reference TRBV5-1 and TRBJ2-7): KAGVTQTPRYLIKTRGQQVTLSCSPISGHRSVSWYQQTPGQGLQFLFEYFSETQRNKGNFPGRFSGRQFSNSRSEMNVSTLELGDSALYLCASSLKTSVLDEQYFGPGTRLTVT.

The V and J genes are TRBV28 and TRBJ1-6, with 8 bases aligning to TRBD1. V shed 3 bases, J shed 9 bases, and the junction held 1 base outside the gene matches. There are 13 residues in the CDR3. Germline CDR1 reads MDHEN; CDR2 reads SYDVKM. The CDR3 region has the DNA TGTGCCAGCAGTTTCAGGGGGCTTTCACCCCTCCACTTT. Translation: CASSFRGLSPLHF.

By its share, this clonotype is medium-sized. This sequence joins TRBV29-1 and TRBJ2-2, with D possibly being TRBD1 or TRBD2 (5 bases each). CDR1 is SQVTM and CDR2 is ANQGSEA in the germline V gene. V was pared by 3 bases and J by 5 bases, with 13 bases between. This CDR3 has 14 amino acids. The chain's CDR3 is CSVEGEPRTGELFF. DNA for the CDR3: TGCAGCGTTGAGGGGGAGCCGAGGACCGGGGAGCTGTTTTTT.

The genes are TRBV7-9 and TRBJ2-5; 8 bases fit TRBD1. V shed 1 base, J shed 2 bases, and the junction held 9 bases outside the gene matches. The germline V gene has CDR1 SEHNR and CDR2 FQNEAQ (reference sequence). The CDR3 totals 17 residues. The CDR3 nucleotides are TGTGCCAGCAGCTTAGTGGGGACAGGACCGCTTCAAGAGACCCAGTACTTC. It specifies CASSLVGTGPLQETQYF.

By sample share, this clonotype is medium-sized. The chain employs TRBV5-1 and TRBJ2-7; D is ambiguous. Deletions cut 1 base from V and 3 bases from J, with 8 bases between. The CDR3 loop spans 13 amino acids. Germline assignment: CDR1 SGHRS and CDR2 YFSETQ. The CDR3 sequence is CASSLNSYYEQYF. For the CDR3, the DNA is TGCGCCAGCAGCTTGAACAGTTACTACGAGCAGTACTTC. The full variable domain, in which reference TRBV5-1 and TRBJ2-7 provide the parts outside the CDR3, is KAGVTQTPRYLIKTRGQQVTLSCSPISGHRSVSWYQQTPGQGLQFLFEYFSETQRNKGNFPGRFSGRQFSNSRSEMNVSTLELGDSALYLCASSLNSYYEQYFGPGTRLTVT.

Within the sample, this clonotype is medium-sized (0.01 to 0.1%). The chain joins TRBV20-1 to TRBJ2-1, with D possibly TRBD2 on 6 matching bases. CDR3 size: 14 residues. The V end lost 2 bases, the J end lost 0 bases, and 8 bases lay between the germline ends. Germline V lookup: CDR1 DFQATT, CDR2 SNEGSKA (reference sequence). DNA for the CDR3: TGCAGTGCTAGAACTAGCAACTCCTACAATGAGCAGTTCTTC. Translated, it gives CSARTSNSYNEQFF.

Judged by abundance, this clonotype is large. This CDR3 is CASSLRAGSSYEQYF. Written as DNA, the CDR3 is TGTGCCAGCAGCTTAAGGGCGGGGAGCTCCTACGAGCAGTACTTC. The rearrangement joins TRBV7-3 to TRBJ2-7; tentative D call: TRBD2 (6 bases). CDR1 and CDR2 (germline): SGHTA, FQGTGA. Trimming left V 1 base short and J 0 bases short, with 10 bases between. The CDR3 is 15 residues long. The full variable domain, completed using reference TRBV7-3 and TRBJ2-7, is GAGVSQTPSNKVTEKGKYVELRCDPISGHTALYWYRQSLGQGPEFLIYFQGTGAADDSGLPNDRFFAVRPEGSVSTLKIQRTERGDSAVYLCASSLRAGSSYEQYFGPGTRLTVT.

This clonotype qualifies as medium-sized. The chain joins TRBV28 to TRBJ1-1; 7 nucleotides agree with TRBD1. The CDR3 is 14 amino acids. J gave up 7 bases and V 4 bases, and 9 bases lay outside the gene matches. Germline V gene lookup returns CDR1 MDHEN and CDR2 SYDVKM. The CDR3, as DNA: TGTGCCAGCAGTTCGGGACAGAAACAAAGTGAAGCTTTCTTT. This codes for CASSSGQKQSEAFF.

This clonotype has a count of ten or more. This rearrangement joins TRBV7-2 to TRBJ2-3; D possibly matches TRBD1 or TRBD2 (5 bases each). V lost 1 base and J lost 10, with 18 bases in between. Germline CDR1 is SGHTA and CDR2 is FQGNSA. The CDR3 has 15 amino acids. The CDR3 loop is CASSLVAGAGRAQYF. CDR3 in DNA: TGTGCCAGCAGCTTAGTAGCCGGGGCTGGTAGGGCGCAGTATTTT. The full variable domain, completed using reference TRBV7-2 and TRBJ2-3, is GAGVSQSPSNKVTEKGKDVELRCDPISGHTALYWYRQSLGQGLEFLIYFQGNSAPDKSGLPSDRFSAERTGGSVSTLTIQRTQQEDSAVYLCASSLVAGAGRAQYFGPGTRLTVL.

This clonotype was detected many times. The CDR3: CASSPHRSSYNSPLHF. The CDR3 region has the DNA TGTGCCAGCAGCCCCCACAGGAGCTCCTATAATTCACCCCTCCACTTT. This rearrangement joins TRBV28 to TRBJ1-6; D might be TRBD1 (5 bases). The CDR3 runs 16 residues. Looked up from germline, CDR1 is MDHEN and CDR2 is SYDVKM. V dropped 6 bases and J dropped 0 bases, with 12 bases sitting between them.

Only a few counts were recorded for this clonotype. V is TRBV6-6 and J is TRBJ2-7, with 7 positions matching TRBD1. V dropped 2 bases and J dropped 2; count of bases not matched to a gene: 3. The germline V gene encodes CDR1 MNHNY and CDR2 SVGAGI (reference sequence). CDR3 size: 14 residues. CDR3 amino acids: CASSYRDRAYEQYF. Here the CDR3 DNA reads TGTGCCAGCAGTTACAGAGACAGGGCCTACGAGCAGTACTTC.

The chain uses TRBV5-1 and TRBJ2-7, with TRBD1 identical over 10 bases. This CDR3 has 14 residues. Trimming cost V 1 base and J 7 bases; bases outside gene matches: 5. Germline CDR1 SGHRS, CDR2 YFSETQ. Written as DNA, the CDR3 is TGCGCCAGCAGCTTGCGACAGGGGGCCGCTGAGCAGTACTTC. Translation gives CASSLRQGAAEQYF.

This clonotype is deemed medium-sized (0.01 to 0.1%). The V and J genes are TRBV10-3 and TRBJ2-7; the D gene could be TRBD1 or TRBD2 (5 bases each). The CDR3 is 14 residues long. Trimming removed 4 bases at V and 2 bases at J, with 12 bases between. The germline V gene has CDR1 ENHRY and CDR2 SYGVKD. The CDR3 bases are TGTGCCATCAGTGTGGGGACCATTACCTACGAGCAGTACTTC. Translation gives CAISVGTITYEQYF.

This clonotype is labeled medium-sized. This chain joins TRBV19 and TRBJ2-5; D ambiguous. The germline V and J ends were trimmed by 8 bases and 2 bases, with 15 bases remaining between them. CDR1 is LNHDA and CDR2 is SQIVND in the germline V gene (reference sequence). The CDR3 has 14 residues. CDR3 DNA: TGTGCCAGTCGGACCGACCCTCTTCAAGAGACCCAGTACTTC. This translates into CASRTDPLQETQYF.

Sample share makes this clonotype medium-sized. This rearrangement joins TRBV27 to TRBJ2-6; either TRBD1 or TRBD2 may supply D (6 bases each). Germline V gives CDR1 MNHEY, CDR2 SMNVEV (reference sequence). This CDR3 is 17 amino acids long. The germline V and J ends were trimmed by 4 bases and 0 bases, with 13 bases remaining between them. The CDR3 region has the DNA TGTGCCAGCAGTTCACAGGGAGGTTACTCTGGGGCCAACGTCCTGACTTTC. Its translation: CASSSQGGYSGANVLTF.

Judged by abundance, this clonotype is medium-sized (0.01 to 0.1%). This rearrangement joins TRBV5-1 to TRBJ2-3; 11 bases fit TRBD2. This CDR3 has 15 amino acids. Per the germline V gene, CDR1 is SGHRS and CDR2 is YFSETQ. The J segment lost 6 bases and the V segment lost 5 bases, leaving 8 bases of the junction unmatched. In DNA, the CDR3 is TGCGCCAGCAGGGTCGCTAGCGGGGGGCCTGATACGCAGTATTTT. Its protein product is CASRVASGGPDTQYF.

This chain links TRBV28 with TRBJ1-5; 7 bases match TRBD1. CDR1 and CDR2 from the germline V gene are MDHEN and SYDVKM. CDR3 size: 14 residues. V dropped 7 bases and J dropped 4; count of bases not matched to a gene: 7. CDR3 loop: CASNQGGGNQPQHF. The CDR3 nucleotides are TGTGCCAGCAATCAAGGGGGCGGAAATCAGCCCCAGCATTTT.

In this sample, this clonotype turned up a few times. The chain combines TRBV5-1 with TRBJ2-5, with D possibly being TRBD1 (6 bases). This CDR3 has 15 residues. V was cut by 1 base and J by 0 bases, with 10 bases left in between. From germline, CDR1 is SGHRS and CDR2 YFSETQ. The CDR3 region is CASSLTGRYQETQYF. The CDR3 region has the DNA TGCGCCAGCAGCTTGACAGGGCGGTACCAAGAGACCCAGTACTTC.

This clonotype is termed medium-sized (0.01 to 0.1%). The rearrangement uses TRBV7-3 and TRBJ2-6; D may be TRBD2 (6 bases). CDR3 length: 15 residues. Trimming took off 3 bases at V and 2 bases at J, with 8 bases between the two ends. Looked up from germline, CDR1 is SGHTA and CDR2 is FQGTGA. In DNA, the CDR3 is TGTGCCAGCAGCTTGGGGGGAGCTGGGGCCAACGTCCTGACTTTC. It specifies CASSLGGAGANVLTF.

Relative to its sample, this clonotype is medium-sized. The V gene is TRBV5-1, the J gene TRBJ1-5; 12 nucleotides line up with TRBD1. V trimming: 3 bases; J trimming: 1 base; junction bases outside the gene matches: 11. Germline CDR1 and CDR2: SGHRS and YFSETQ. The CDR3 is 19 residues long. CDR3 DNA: TGCGCCAGCAGCTCAGAGCCGGGACAGGGGGCGAGCAGCAATCAGCCCCAGCATTTT. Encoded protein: CASSSEPGQGASSNQPQHF.

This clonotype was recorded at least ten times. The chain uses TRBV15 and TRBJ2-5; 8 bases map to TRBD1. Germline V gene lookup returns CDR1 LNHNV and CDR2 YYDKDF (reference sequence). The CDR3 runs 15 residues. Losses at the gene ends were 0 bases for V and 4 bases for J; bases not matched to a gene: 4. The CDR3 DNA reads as TGTGCCACCAGCAGAGATCAGGGGGCCAGAGAGACCCAGTACTTC. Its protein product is CATSRDQGARETQYF.

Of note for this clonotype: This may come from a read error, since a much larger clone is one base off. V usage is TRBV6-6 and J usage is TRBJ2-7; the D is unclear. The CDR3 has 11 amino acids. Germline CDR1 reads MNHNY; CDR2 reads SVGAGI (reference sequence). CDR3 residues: CVSSSDGGQYF. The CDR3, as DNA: TGTGTCAGCAGTTCCGACGGCGGGCAGTACTTC.

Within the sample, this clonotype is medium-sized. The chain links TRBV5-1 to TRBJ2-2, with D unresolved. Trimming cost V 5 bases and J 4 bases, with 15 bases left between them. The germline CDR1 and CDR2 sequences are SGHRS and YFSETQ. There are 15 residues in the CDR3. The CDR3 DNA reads TGCGCCAGCAGGCTTGAAGAAGCCAGCACCGGGGAGCTGTTTTTT. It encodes CASRLEEASTGELFF.